This entry lists 27 T cell receptor beta chains sequenced from one sample in a study of cytomegalovirus exposure and HLA in healthy donors. Profiling relied on immunoSEQ multiplex PCR, and the TCRdb table lists in-frame clones only, not all of them. The sample yields roughly 180,000 clones, roughly nine tenths seen once. The sample consisted of PBMCs. The receptors were gathered from a man aged 30 to 45 in good health and CMV-seropositive.

J is TRBJ1-2 and V is TRBV7-9; weak D call: TRBD1 (5 bases). This CDR3 has 14 amino acids. Per germline, CDR1 SEHNR and CDR2 FQNEAQ (reference sequence). V was clipped by 2 bases and J by 4 bases, with 11 bases between them. The CDR3 sequence is CASSLQARGYGYTF. CDR3 coding DNA: TGTGCCAGCAGCTTACAGGCGAGGGGCTATGGCTACACCTTC.

The genes are TRBV7-8 and TRBJ2-2, with unresolved D. Trimming removed 5 bases from V and 6 bases from J, with 13 bases in between. In germline, CDR1 is SGHVS, CDR2 FQNEAQ. This CDR3 is 14 amino acids long. The CDR3, as DNA: TGTGCCAGCAGCGATAATCTCGCGCCCGGGGAGCTGTTTTTT. Its translation: CASSDNLAPGELFF.

DNA for the CDR3: TGTGCCAGCAGTGGGACGACCCTTCGGGGCACTGAAGCTTTCTTT. It specifies CASSGTTLRGTEAFF. The rearrangement joins TRBV6-1 to TRBJ1-1, with unresolved D. V was shortened by 4 bases and J by 4 bases, with 16 bases between the two germline ends. This CDR3 region has 15 residues. The germline V gene encodes CDR1 MNHNS and CDR2 SASEGT.

V usage is TRBV14 and J usage is TRBJ2-3, with TRBD2 as a possible D gene (5 bases). The CDR3 consists of 16 residues. Trimming removed 1 base from V and 0 bases from J, with 11 bases in between. The V gene's germline CDR1 is SGHDN and CDR2 FVKESK. The CDR3 nucleotides read TGTGCCAGCAGCCAAGCCCGGGATCCTAGCACAGATACGCAGTATTTT. Amino acids: CASSQARDPSTDTQYF.

The genes are TRBV27 and TRBJ2-1; TRBD2 agrees at 7 bases. V shed 0 bases, J shed 1 base, and the junction held 6 bases outside the gene matches. This CDR3 contains 17 residues. The germline CDR1 and CDR2 sequences are MNHEY and SMNVEV (reference sequence). Here the CDR3 DNA reads TGTGCCAGCAGTTTATCTGGGACTATCATTTCCTACAATGAGCAGTTCTTC. This codes for CASSLSGTIISYNEQFF.

V gene TRBV7-2 combines with J gene TRBJ1-2; possible D gene TRBD1, 6 bases. Germline V gene lookup returns CDR1 SGHTA and CDR2 FQGNSA. CDR3 length equals 15 residues. V was pared by 1 base and J by 5 bases, with 14 bases between. The CDR3 nucleotides are TGTGCCAGCAGCTTAGTGGTGGAGCAGGGGTATGGCTACACCTTC. Protein sequence: CASSLVVEQGYGYTF.

The rearrangement uses TRBV6-5 and TRBJ1-1, with D perhaps TRBD1 (6 bases). Germline V CDR1 and CDR2: MNHEY, SVGAGI. This CDR3 is built from 14 residues. Trimming removed 10 bases from V and 0 bases from J, with 15 bases in between. The CDR3: CAITGNFMNTEAFF. CDR3 DNA: TGTGCCATCACAGGGAACTTTATGAACACTGAAGCTTTCTTT.

The J gene is TRBJ1-2, the V gene TRBV13, with TRBD1 identical over 7 bases. Germline V gene sequence: CDR1 PRHDT, CDR2 FYEKMQ (reference sequence). The J segment lost 5 bases and the V segment lost 2 bases, leaving 5 bases of the junction unmatched. The CDR3 loop spans 14 amino acids. The CDR3 bases are TGTGCCAGCAGCTTAAGGGACAGTGTGTATGGCTACACCTTC. As protein: CASSLRDSVYGYTF.

DNA for the CDR3: TGTGCCAGCAGCCGCGGGACAGGGGGCAACACTGAAGCTTTCTTT. It codes for CASSRGTGGNTEAFF. The chain is built from TRBV2 and TRBJ1-1; TRBD1 matches at 12 bases. Trimming took 6 bases from V and 2 from J; bases not matched to a gene: 4. The CDR3 contains 15 residues. Germline V gene data show CDR1 as SNHLY and CDR2 as FYNNEI.

The chain couples TRBV11-1 to TRBJ2-7; no clear D. Germline CDR1 reads SGHAT; CDR2 reads FQDESV (reference sequence). With 5 bases removed from V and 6 bases from J, the gap between germline ends came to 14 bases. The CDR3 runs 13 residues. Here the CDR3 reads CASSHPTGFEQYF. CDR3 nucleotide sequence: TGTGCCAGCAGCCATCCGACTGGGTTCGAGCAGTACTTC.

The chain employs TRBV7-2 and TRBJ2-7, with D unresolved. Germline CDR1 SGHTA, CDR2 FQGNSA. CDR3 size: 13 residues. V dropped 1 base and J dropped 2 bases, with 6 bases sitting between them. The CDR3 loop reads CASSLVTTYEQYF. The CDR3 nucleotides are TGTGCCAGCAGCTTAGTGACGACCTACGAGCAGTACTTC.

This clone turned up a few times. This rearrangement joins TRBV4-3 to TRBJ2-7; 10 nucleotides align to TRBD2. Losses at the gene ends were 0 bases for V and 0 bases for J; bases not matched to a gene: 5. Looked up from germline, CDR1 is LGHNA and CDR2 is YSLEER. This CDR3 region has 17 residues. This chain's CDR3 is CASSQDLWTSGSYEQYF. CDR3 DNA sequence: TGCGCCAGCAGCCAAGATCTTTGGACTAGCGGCTCCTACGAGCAGTACTTC.

The gene calls are TRBV27 and TRBJ1-5; maybe TRBD1 (5 bases). There are 13 residues in the CDR3. The V gene's germline CDR1 is MNHEY and CDR2 SMNVEV (reference sequence). V was pared by 1 base and J by 6 bases, with 7 bases between. In DNA, the CDR3 is TGTGCCAGCAGTTTATTAGGGACTCAGCCCCAGCATTTT. Translation gives CASSLLGTQPQHF.

The genes are TRBV7-3 and TRBJ2-1; a weak D match, TRBD2 (6 bases). Germline-derived CDR1 and CDR2 are SGHTA and FQGTGA. The CDR3 covers 15 residues. V was shortened by 0 bases and J by 1 base, with 7 bases between the two germline ends. CDR3 sequence: CASSLTAGSYNEQFF. The DNA of the CDR3 is TGTGCCAGCAGCTTAACAGCGGGTTCCTACAATGAGCAGTTCTTC.

This clone was counted between two and nine times. The rearrangement uses TRBV18 and TRBJ1-5, with a weak D call TRBD1 (5 bases). Per the germline V gene, CDR1 is KGHSH and CDR2 is LQKENI. This CDR3 is 14 amino acids long. Trimming cost V 3 bases and J 9 bases, with 15 bases left between them. CDR3 protein: CASSPRQHSGPQHF. DNA of the CDR3: TGTGCCAGCTCACCTCGACAGCACAGTGGGCCCCAGCATTTT.

The chain is built from TRBV9 and TRBJ2-2; 10 bases fit TRBD1. Germline loops: CDR1 SGDLS, CDR2 YYNGEE. The J segment lost 0 bases and the V segment lost 5 bases, leaving 10 bases of the junction unmatched. The CDR3 sequence is 18 residues long. CDR3 loop: CASRRAGGTGANTGELFF. Here the CDR3 DNA reads TGTGCCAGCAGGAGGGCCGGTGGGACAGGGGCGAACACCGGGGAGCTGTTTTTT.

The chain joins TRBV7-3 to TRBJ2-5; D may be TRBD2 (5 bases). Between the trimmed V and J ends, which lost 5 bases and 5 bases, there was a span of 15 bases. In germline, CDR1 is SGHTA, CDR2 FQGTGA. This CDR3 contains 14 residues. The CDR3 loop is CASSRSGPGETQYF. DNA of the CDR3: TGTGCCAGCAGCAGAAGTGGGCCGGGGGAGACCCAGTACTTC. Variable domain in full (rest from reference TRBV7-3 and TRBJ2-5): GAGVSQTPSNKVTEKGKYVELRCDPISGHTALYWYRQSLGQGPEFLIYFQGTGAADDSGLPNDRFFAVRPEGSVSTLKIQRTERGDSAVYLCASSRSGPGETQYFGPGTRLLVL.

The rearrangement joins TRBV5-1 to TRBJ2-1; no reliable D call. V lost 2 bases and J lost 5, with 5 bases in between. The length of the CDR3 is 12 residues. Germline lookup yields CDR1 SGHRS and CDR2 YFSETQ. The CDR3 bases are TGCGCCAGCAGCTTAGGGCACAATGAGCAGTTCTTC. Residues: CASSLGHNEQFF.

The chain couples TRBV7-3 to TRBJ2-1; D perhaps matches TRBD2 (6 bases). The V end lost 3 bases, the J end lost 0 bases, and 9 bases lay between the germline ends. This CDR3 has 15 residues. The germline CDR1 and CDR2 sequences are SGHTA and FQGTGA. CDR3 in DNA: TGTGCCAGCAGCTTCGGGACTGCCTCCTACAATGAGCAGTTCTTC. This gives the protein CASSFGTASYNEQFF.

This chain joins TRBV27 and TRBJ2-5; the match to TRBD2 covers 8 bases. The V gene's germline CDR1 is MNHEY and CDR2 SMNVEV (reference sequence). This CDR3 is built from 14 residues. Germline trimming cut 9 bases from V and 1 base from J; bases unmatched to any gene: 7. The CDR3 here is CASAIREGQETQYF. The CDR3 DNA reads TGTGCCAGTGCGATTCGGGAGGGCCAAGAGACCCAGTACTTC.

The chain uses TRBV27 and TRBJ2-3, with TRBD2 identical over 16 bases. The CDR3 has 18 amino acids. The V and J ends lost 10 bases and 3 bases, in that order; junction bases with no gene match: 13. Germline lookup yields CDR1 MNHEY and CDR2 SMNVEV (reference sequence). The CDR3 coding sequence is TGTGCCACCGTTACCCCGGGACTAGCGGGAGGGGGAACAGATACGCAGTATTTT. This encodes CATVTPGLAGGGTDTQYF.

This clone showed up just a few times. The V and J genes are TRBV30 and TRBJ1-5, with D perhaps matching TRBD1 (5 bases). The CDR3 is made up of 15 amino acids. CDR1 is GTSNPN, CDR2 SVGIG, per germline (reference sequence). Between the trimmed V and J ends, which lost 2 bases and 5 bases, there was a span of 16 bases. CDR3 nucleotides: TGTGCCTGGAGTAGGAAAGGGGAGGGTGATCAGCCCCAGCATTTT. It codes for CAWSRKGEGDQPQHF.

The chain employs TRBV27 and TRBJ2-2; D gene unclear. The CDR3 consists of 14 residues. The V end was cut by 6 bases, the J end by 1 base, with 9 bases between. CDR1 is MNHEY, CDR2 SMNVEV, per germline (reference sequence). The CDR3 here is CASRPGLNTGELFF. Written as DNA, the CDR3 is TGTGCCAGCAGACCGGGCTTGAACACCGGGGAGCTGTTTTTT.

The V and J genes are TRBV7-3 and TRBJ1-2, with 10 bases fitting TRBD1. The V and J ends lost 5 bases and 3 bases, in that order; junction bases with no gene match: 3. Germline V gives CDR1 SGHTA, CDR2 FQGTGA. The CDR3 contains 14 residues. CDR3 bases: TGTGCCAGCAGCATGGGGACAGGGGACTATGGCTACACCTTC. Translating gives CASSMGTGDYGYTF.

The V and J genes are TRBV5-1 and TRBJ2-5, with no clear D. The CDR3 covers 14 residues. Germline lookup yields CDR1 SGHRS and CDR2 YFSETQ. Trimming removed 0 bases at V and 2 bases at J, with 8 bases between. The CDR3 region is CASSLVAPQETQYF. The CDR3 DNA follows: TGCGCCAGCAGCTTGGTGGCTCCTCAAGAGACCCAGTACTTC. The variable domain in full, completed from reference TRBV5-1 and TRBJ2-5, reads KAGVTQTPRYLIKTRGQQVTLSCSPISGHRSVSWYQQTPGQGLQFLFEYFSETQRNKGNFPGRFSGRQFSNSRSEMNVSTLELGDSALYLCASSLVAPQETQYFGPGTRLLVL.

The V gene is TRBV29-1, the J gene TRBJ2-2; the match to TRBD1 covers 9 bases. V lost 4 bases, J lost 3 bases, and 9 bases stayed unmatched. Germline lookup yields CDR1 SQVTM and CDR2 ANQGSEA. CDR3 length: 16 amino acids. In nucleotides, the CDR3 is TGCAGCGTTGCCCAAACAGGGGGCATGTACACCGGGGAGCTGTTTTTT. Protein product: CSVAQTGGMYTGELFF.

The chain joins TRBV18 to TRBJ1-3; TRBD1 agrees at 8 bases. Losses at the gene ends were 5 bases for V and 0 bases for J; bases not matched to a gene: 3. The length of the CDR3 is 15 residues. CDR1 is KGHSH and CDR2 is LQKENI in the germline V gene. This CDR3 is CASSGTGRSGNTIYF. The CDR3 nucleotides read TGTGCCAGCTCAGGGACAGGACGCTCTGGAAACACCATATATTTT.